These 30 T cell receptor beta chains were sequenced from one sample in a study of control samples from healthy donors and cancer patients. Assay: immunoSEQ multiplex PCR; the TCRdb copy retains only in-frame clones and omits some. This sample has about 110,000 clones, with approximately 90% found just once. Sample: blood. These receptors all stem from a human donor in good health. The donor label of this sample is uncertain.

This clone has just one count. The rearrangement links TRBV5-5 to TRBJ2-6; TRBD1 matches at 7 bases. Germline V CDR1 and CDR2: SGHKS, YYEKEE (reference sequence). With 0 bases clipped from V and 0 bases from J, the junction kept 9 bases outside the gene matches. The CDR3 has 19 amino acids. CDR3 residues: CASSLAVQGTLSGANVLTF. The DNA for the CDR3 is TGTGCCAGCAGCTTGGCGGTACAGGGGACGCTCTCTGGGGCCAACGTCCTGACTTTC.

This clone was seen a few times. This sequence joins TRBV28 and TRBJ2-6; possible D gene TRBD2, 5 bases. V shed 8 bases and J shed 1 base, with 9 bases lying between them. The CDR3 runs 14 residues. Per the germline V gene, CDR1 is MDHEN and CDR2 is SYDVKM. The CDR3 DNA is TGTGCCAGCGACCGGGGTTCTGGGGCCAACGTCCTGACTTTC. Amino acid sequence: CASDRGSGANVLTF.

DNA of the CDR3: TGTGCCAGCAGCTTGGACCTGGGTGCCTATGGCTACACCTTC. Translation gives CASSLDLGAYGYTF. The rearrangement uses TRBV5-5 and TRBJ1-2; D call uncertain. The CDR3 is 14 amino acids. V was cut by 0 bases and J by 4 bases, with 10 bases left in between. From germline, CDR1 is SGHKS and CDR2 YYEKEE (reference sequence).

The chain couples TRBV9 to TRBJ1-1; no definite D call. Germline values: CDR1 SGDLS, CDR2 YYNGEE. Trimming took off 0 bases at V and 1 base at J, with 13 bases between the two ends. The CDR3 spans 16 residues. The CDR3 here is CASSVDRGGPNTEAFF. In DNA, the CDR3 is TGTGCCAGCAGCGTAGATAGAGGAGGGCCGAACACTGAAGCTTTCTTT.

This clone was counted between two and nine times. The V and J genes are TRBV9 and TRBJ1-5; no clear D. The CDR3 has 15 amino acids. CDR1 and CDR2 from the germline V gene are SGDLS and YYNGEE. V lost 4 bases and J 5 bases, leaving 16 bases between the germline ends. The CDR3 loop reads CASSPDGGTHQPQHF. As DNA, the CDR3 is TGTGCCAGCAGCCCCGACGGAGGAACACATCAGCCCCAGCATTTT.

V and J are TRBV11-2 and TRBJ1-1; D is unresolved. The CDR3 contains 15 residues. V was clipped by 1 base and J by 5 bases, with 14 bases between them. Germline V gene lookup returns CDR1 SGHAT and CDR2 FQNNGV. The CDR3 is CASSLAPGGSTEAFF. For the CDR3, the DNA is TGTGCCAGCAGCTTAGCGCCGGGAGGGTCGACTGAAGCTTTCTTT.

CDR3 in amino acids: CASSYSKMLAGADTQYF. The CDR3 coding sequence is TGTGCCAGCAGTTACTCGAAGATGCTAGCGGGGGCGGATACGCAGTATTTT. V gene TRBV6-2 or TRBV6-3 combines with J gene TRBJ2-3; 10 bases map to TRBD2. CDR1 is MNHEY and CDR2 is SVGEGT in the germline V gene. The CDR3 is 17 residues long. The J segment lost 6 bases and the V segment lost 0 bases, leaving 9 bases of the junction unmatched.

The CDR3 spells CASSPRATMNTEAFF. The DNA of the CDR3 is TGTGCCAGCAGCCCAAGGGCGACAATGAACACTGAAGCTTTCTTT. The V and J genes are TRBV5-4 and TRBJ1-1, with D unresolved. This CDR3 has 15 residues. V dropped 4 bases and J dropped 0 bases, with 13 bases sitting between them. Germline CDR1 is SGHNT and CDR2 is YYREEE (reference sequence).

This chain uses TRBV3-1 (or the pseudogene TRBV3-2) with TRBJ1-2; 9 nucleotides agree with TRBD1. The CDR3 has 14 residues. V lost 2 bases, J lost 8 bases, and 6 bases stayed unmatched. Per the germline V gene, CDR1 is LGHDT and CDR2 is YNNKEL (reference sequence). The CDR3 loop reads CASSQRDREHGYTF. In DNA, the CDR3 is TGTGCCAGCAGCCAAAGGGACAGGGAGCACGGCTACACCTTC.

The chain carries TRBV11-3 and TRBJ2-1, with D possibly being TRBD2 (7 bases). The CDR3 spans 14 residues. The V and J ends lost 2 bases and 6 bases respectively, with 11 bases between them. CDR1 is SGHNT and CDR2 is YENEEA in the germline V gene. The CDR3 nucleotides are TGTGCCAGCAGCTTAAGGGGGGGGAGCAATGAGCAGTTCTTC. This gives the protein CASSLRGGSNEQFF.

The chain carries TRBV18 and TRBJ2-7, with 7 bases that match TRBD1. The CDR3 length is 15 residues. CDR1 is KGHSH, CDR2 LQKENI, per germline. V shed 2 bases, J shed 0 bases, and the junction held 4 bases outside the gene matches. The CDR3 is CASSPGPGGSYEQYV. For the CDR3, the DNA is TGTGCCAGCTCACCAGGCCCAGGGGGCTCCTACGAGCAGTACGTC.

This rearrangement joins TRBV30 to TRBJ1-3; a weak D match, TRBD1 (5 bases). The V end lost 2 bases, the J end lost 3 bases, and 11 bases lay between the germline ends. This CDR3 is built from 14 residues. CDR1 and CDR2 (germline): GTSNPN, SVGIG (reference sequence). CDR3 amino acids: CAWSRDRLGNTIYF. CDR3 nucleotides: TGTGCCTGGAGTCGTGACAGACTTGGAAACACCATATATTTT.

The chain couples TRBV5-1 to TRBJ2-5; 13 bases fit TRBD2. The CDR3 sequence is 18 residues long. J was trimmed by 4 bases and V by 0 bases; bases with no gene match: 9. Germline V lookup: CDR1 SGHRS, CDR2 YFSETQ. CDR3 DNA sequence: TGCGCCAGCAGCTTGGGTGGACTAGCGGGGGCCGGGGGAGAGACCCAGTACTTC. Its translation: CASSLGGLAGAGGETQYF.

This chain connects TRBV5-6 to TRBJ1-2, with D uncertain. V gave up 1 base and J gave up 4 bases, with 17 bases separating them. Germline assignment: CDR1 SGHDT and CDR2 YYEEEE. This CDR3 has 16 residues. The chain's CDR3 is CASSLKREAPIYGYTF. DNA for the CDR3: TGTGCCAGCAGCTTGAAAAGGGAAGCCCCAATCTATGGCTACACCTTC. The full variable domain, its missing parts supplied by reference TRBV5-6 and TRBJ1-2, is DAGVTQSPTHLIKTRGQQVTLRCSPKSGHDTVSWYQQALGQGPQFIFQYYEEEERQRGNFPDRFSGHQFPNYSSELNVNALLLGDSALYLCASSLKREAPIYGYTFGSGTRLTVV.

A few counts support this clone. V usage is TRBV24-1 and J usage is TRBJ2-1; the D call may be TRBD1 or TRBD2 (7 bases each). V lost 4 bases and J lost 5, with 14 bases in between. CDR3 length: 15 residues. Germline V gene sequence: CDR1 KGHDR, CDR2 SFDVKD. The CDR3 DNA is TGTGCCACCAGTGACCCGACAGGGAGGGACAATGAGCAGTTCTTC. Amino acids: CATSDPTGRDNEQFF.

V and J are TRBV11-2 and TRBJ2-7; 7 bases map to TRBD2. The germline V gene has CDR1 SGHAT and CDR2 FQNNGV. CDR3 length equals 15 residues. V lost 0 bases to trimming and J lost 8 bases; unmatched junction nucleotides: 10. Here the CDR3 DNA reads TGTGCCAGCAGCTTAGACCCTGGGACTACCTCTCAGCAGTACGTC. Protein: CASSLDPGTTSQQYV.

The V and J genes are TRBV2 and TRBJ1-2; maybe TRBD1 (6 bases). The CDR3 consists of 13 residues. Trimming took 7 bases from V and 2 from J, leaving 11 bases between them. Germline V gene lookup returns CDR1 SNHLY and CDR2 FYNNEI. CDR3 nucleotides: TGTGCCAGCACCGAGGGGGGGAACTATGGCTACACCTTC. Its translation is CASTEGGNYGYTF.

This chain uses TRBV28 with TRBJ1-5; D is unclear. Germline values: CDR1 MDHEN, CDR2 SYDVKM. This CDR3 comprises 13 residues. Trimming removed 6 bases from V and 5 bases from J, with 11 bases in between. The CDR3 here is CASRPDGDQPQHF. Here the CDR3 DNA reads TGTGCCAGCAGACCGGACGGGGATCAGCCCCAGCATTTT.

The chain uses TRBV18 and TRBJ2-6; either TRBD1 or TRBD2 may fit D (5 bases each). Germline-derived CDR1 and CDR2 are KGHSH and LQKENI. This CDR3 is built from 20 residues. V was pared by 4 bases and J by 0 bases, with 22 bases between. The CDR3 loop is CASSRSVGGPISSGANVLTF. The CDR3 region has the DNA TGTGCCAGCTCACGCTCCGTTGGGGGACCGATTTCCTCTGGGGCCAACGTCCTGACTTTC.

The V call is TRBV5-1, the J call TRBJ2-7; no clear D gene. The CDR3 spans 13 residues. Germline CDR1 reads SGHRS; CDR2 reads YFSETQ. With 5 bases removed from V and 3 bases from J, the gap between germline ends came to 12 bases. Here the CDR3 reads CASSGYVDYEQYF. The DNA for the CDR3 is TGCGCCAGCAGTGGCTACGTGGACTACGAGCAGTACTTC.

CDR3 coding DNA: TGTGCCAGCAGCTTGGGGGGCCCCGCCTACGAGCAGTACTTC. Amino acid sequence: CASSLGGPAYEQYF. The chain combines TRBV5-6 with TRBJ2-7; tentative D call: TRBD1 (5 bases). Looked up from germline, CDR1 is SGHDT and CDR2 is YYEEEE. V lost 0 bases and J 2 bases, leaving 9 bases between the germline ends. CDR3 length: 14 residues.

This chain joins TRBV5-1 and TRBJ2-1; 8 bases match TRBD1. The CDR3 length is 15 residues. Germline V gene sequence: CDR1 SGHRS, CDR2 YFSETQ. The V segment lost 2 bases and the J segment 4 bases; nucleotides outside the gene matches: 5. The CDR3 loop is CASSFKDRDYNEQFF. The CDR3 DNA sequence: TGCGCCAGCAGCTTCAAGGACAGGGATTACAATGAGCAGTTCTTC. Together with reference TRBV5-1 and TRBJ2-1, the CDR3 gives the full variable domain: KAGVTQTPRYLIKTRGQQVTLSCSPISGHRSVSWYQQTPGQGLQFLFEYFSETQRNKGNFPGRFSGRQFSNSRSEMNVSTLELGDSALYLCASSFKDRDYNEQFFGPGTRLTVL.

V and J are TRBV2 and TRBJ1-5; D unresolved. Germline CDR1 is SNHLY and CDR2 is FYNNEI. The ends were cut back, 4 bases at V and 4 bases at J, with 17 bases in the middle. The CDR3 consists of 16 residues. Written as DNA, the CDR3 is TGTGCCAGCAGTGTAGAGCATCTTAAAGGGAATCAGCCCCAGCATTTT. Protein sequence: CASSVEHLKGNQPQHF. Drawing the rest from reference TRBV2 and TRBJ1-5, the complete variable domain is EPEVTQTPSHQVTQMGQEVILRCVPISNHLYFYWYRQILGQKVEFLVSFYNNEISEKSEIFDDQFSVERPDGSNFTLKIRSTKLEDSAMYFCASSVEHLKGNQPQHFGDGTRLSIL.

The rearrangement uses TRBV2 and TRBJ1-5, with a weak D call TRBD1 (5 bases). Trimming shortened V by 7 bases and J by 7 bases, and 20 bases separated the two germline ends. Germline-derived CDR1 and CDR2 are SNHLY and FYNNEI. The CDR3 totals 15 residues. The CDR3 is CASMMGGYSGQPQHF. In DNA, the CDR3 is TGTGCCAGCATGATGGGGGGATATTCGGGCCAGCCCCAGCATTTT.

The chain is built from TRBV9 and TRBJ1-4; perhaps TRBD1 as D (6 bases). Germline CDR1 is SGDLS and CDR2 is YYNGEE. CDR3 size: 15 residues. V was trimmed by 4 bases and J by 4 bases, leaving 14 bases between them. CDR3 nucleotide sequence: TGTGCCAGCAGCCTCGGGGGCAGCCTTAATGAAAAACTGTTTTTT. Translated: CASSLGGSLNEKLFF.

The chain uses TRBV19 and TRBJ1-5; TRBD1 might be the D (5 bases). CDR1 is LNHDA, CDR2 SQIVND, per germline (reference sequence). V lost 3 bases to trimming and J lost 6 bases, with 6 bases between them. CDR3 length: 12 residues. The CDR3 sequence: CASSIGAQPQHF. CDR3 sequence (DNA): TGTGCCAGTAGTATTGGGGCTCAGCCCCAGCATTTT.

This clone came up a few times. The chain carries TRBV7-9 and TRBJ2-3; 8 bases match TRBD1. The J segment lost 3 bases and the V segment lost 7 bases, leaving 9 bases of the junction unmatched. Germline-derived CDR1 and CDR2 are SEHNR and FQNEAQ (reference sequence). The CDR3 is 15 residues long. The CDR3 loop reads CASTQAGGGTDTQYF. The CDR3 coding sequence is TGTGCCAGCACCCAAGCAGGGGGCGGTACAGATACGCAGTATTTT.

The chain employs TRBV25-1 and TRBJ1-4; D is perhaps TRBD1 (6 bases). Germline CDR1 reads MGHDK; CDR2 reads SYGVNS. The V end lost 3 bases, the J end lost 3 bases, and 8 bases lay between the germline ends. The CDR3 spans 14 residues. CDR3 amino acids: CASSEHRANEKLFF. CDR3 DNA sequence: TGTGCCAGCAGTGAGCACAGGGCTAATGAAAAACTGTTTTTT.

This clone was observed a single time. This chain links TRBV5-1 with TRBJ2-2; 9 bases agree with TRBD1. CDR3 length: 16 residues. The ends lost 0 bases at V and 3 bases at J; junction bases unmatched: 3. Germline V gene lookup returns CDR1 SGHRS and CDR2 YFSETQ. CDR3 sequence: CASSLERTGDTGELFF. DNA of the CDR3: TGCGCCAGCAGCTTGGAGCGGACAGGGGACACCGGGGAGCTGTTTTTT.

This chain uses TRBV29-1 with TRBJ2-1, with TRBD2 identical over 8 bases. The CDR3 has 14 amino acids. The germline V gene has CDR1 SQVTM and CDR2 ANQGSEA. Trimming cost V 7 bases and J 7 bases; bases outside gene matches: 12. The DNA of the CDR3 is TGCAGCGCGTCCGGCGGGGGGATTGGGAATGAGCAGTTCTTC. It is translated as CSASGGGIGNEQFF.